The T cell receptor (beta chain) described here comes from a study of pediatric ulcerative colitis. The study, taken as a whole, reports: Total lymphocyte DNA, not sorted subsets, was the template.

Using immunoSEQ multiplex PCR, the repertoire was profiled, and TCRdb retains in-frame clones only, with some absent. The sample lists under 20,000 clones, nearly 75% occurring once. During colonoscopy, one to two rectal pinch biopsies were collected. This CDR3 is 14 amino acids long. Trimming took 2 bases from V and 4 from J, leaving 11 bases between them. Germline values: CDR1 MNHEY, CDR2 SVGAGI. On this clone itself: The antigen is undetermined.

Sequences were obtained from gut tissue. This receptor was obtained from a boy younger than 18 with moderate ulcerative colitis. This rearrangement joins TRBV6-5 to TRBJ1-1; maybe TRBD1 (5 bases). The CDR3 here is CASSYVGEGTEAFF. CDR3 sequence (DNA): TGTGCCAGCAGTTACGTGGGGGAGGGCACTGAAGCTTTCTTT.